Following are 21 T cell receptor beta chains from one sample sequenced in a study of blood T cells in healthy people across ages. The second PCR ran about 6 to 12 cycles with a sample-barcoded 5' primer and J-beta primers. In TCRdb, the 5' RACE reads were re-called with MiXCR into one record per CDR3 protein. The table has about 540,000 distinct CDR3 sequences, about 24% seen once. This same sample was also part of a study on T cells of mothers and their children.

The source material was blood. The receptors shown here come from a boy aged 5-17 years in good health.

This clonotype was counted many times. The chain employs TRBV6-4 and TRBJ2-2, with 11 nucleotides matching TRBD1. There are 16 residues in the CDR3. In germline, CDR1 is MRHNA, CDR2 SNTAGT. Trimming cost V 0 bases and J 3 bases; bases outside gene matches: 0. The CDR3 region has the DNA TGTGCCAGCAGTGACTCGGACAGGGGGCACACCGGGGAGCTGTTTTTT. Protein: CASSDSDRGHTGELFF.

This clonotype was seen a handful of times. A junction boundary mismatches the germline segment, possibly from a read error. The genes are TRBV7-3 and TRBJ1-1, with D perhaps TRBD1 (6 bases). This CDR3 has 15 amino acids. Per germline, CDR1 SGHTA and CDR2 FQGTGA. In DNA, the CDR3 is TGCGCCAGCAGCACGGGCCGGGGGGCATGGACTGAAGCTTTCTTT. Its protein is CASSTGRGAWTEAFF. The whole variable domain, remainder taken from reference TRBV7-3 and TRBJ1-1, is GAGVSQTPSNKVTEKGKYVELRCDPISGHTALYWYRQSLGQGPEFLIYFQGTGAADDSGLPNDRFFAVRPEGSVSTLKIQRTERGDSAVYLCASSTGRGAWTEAFFGQGTRLTVV.

About this clonotype: A much larger clonotype is one base distant, so this may be a read error. V is TRBV28 and J is TRBJ2-3, with D possibly TRBD2 on 5 matching bases. CDR1 and CDR2 from the germline V gene are MDHEN and SYDVKM. The CDR3 contains 13 residues. In DNA form, the CDR3 reads TGTGCCAGCAGTTTTCTGGACTCAGATATGCAGTATTTT. Protein: CASSFLDSDMQYF.

The gene calls are TRBV6-1 and TRBJ2-1, with D unresolved. Trimming stripped 1 base from V and 5 bases from J, with 6 bases between. Germline lookup yields CDR1 MNHNS and CDR2 SASEGT. The CDR3 sequence is 13 residues long. CDR3 sequence (DNA): TGTGCCAGCAGTGAAGGCCCGAACAATGAGCAGTTCTTC. This translates into CASSEGPNNEQFF.

J is TRBJ2-7 and V is TRBV2; D is uncertain. The CDR3 loop spans 15 amino acids. Germline CDR1 reads SNHLY; CDR2 reads FYNNEI. V lost 6 bases and J lost 0, with 15 bases in between. CDR3 coding DNA: TGTGCCAGCAGCGATTTATGGATGAGCTCCTACGAGCAGTACTTC. Translating it yields CASSDLWMSSYEQYF.

This clonotype was seen a few times. J is TRBJ2-5 and V is TRBV12-3 or TRBV12-4; D might be TRBD2 (5 bases). This CDR3 is 14 amino acids long. V dropped 6 bases and J dropped 11 bases, with 22 bases sitting between them. Here the CDR3 reads CASSLMMATSGQYF. In DNA form, the CDR3 reads TGTGCCAGCAGCCTCATGATGGCGACCTCGGGGCAGTACTTC.

This chain links TRBV18 with TRBJ2-1; 7 bases are a match to TRBD2. The CDR3 sequence is 19 residues long. Trimming removed 7 bases from V and 0 bases from J; junction bases left unmatched: 18. Germline loops: CDR1 KGHSH, CDR2 LQKENI. This CDR3 reads CASLPLGPAGKSSYNEQFF. In nucleotides, the CDR3 is TGTGCCAGCTTACCGTTGGGGCCAGCGGGGAAGAGCTCCTACAATGAGCAGTTCTTC.

This clonotype turned up a few times. J is TRBJ2-3 and V is TRBV5-5; D uncertain. V was clipped by 0 bases and J by 0 bases, with 8 bases between them. CDR3 length: 15 residues. Germline V gene sequence: CDR1 SGHKS, CDR2 YYEKEE (reference sequence). The CDR3 region has the DNA TGTGCCAGCAGCTTGGAGGTACAGAGCACAGATACGCAGTATTTT. Its protein product is CASSLEVQSTDTQYF.

The rearrangement joins TRBV24-1 to TRBJ2-3; TRBD1 matches at 7 bases. With V trimmed by 3 bases and J by 2 bases, 10 bases remained unmatched. The CDR3 is made up of 17 amino acids. Germline lookup yields CDR1 KGHDR and CDR2 SFDVKD. The CDR3 protein is CATSDRDRSPNTDTQYF. In nucleotides, the CDR3 is TGTGCCACCAGTGATCGGGACAGATCCCCGAACACAGATACGCAGTATTTT.

This chain uses TRBV29-1 with TRBJ2-2; 7 nucleotides line up with TRBD2. J was trimmed by 0 bases and V by 1 base; bases with no gene match: 5. The CDR3 is made up of 16 amino acids. Germline lookup yields CDR1 SQVTM and CDR2 ANQGSEA. The CDR3 DNA sequence: TGCAGCGTTGAAGCTTCGAGCGGGACGAACACCGGGGAGCTGTTTTTT. Residues: CSVEASSGTNTGELFF.

This clonotype appeared a few times. The V call is TRBV5-5, the J call TRBJ2-7; D is perhaps TRBD2 (5 bases). Per germline, CDR1 SGHKS and CDR2 YYEKEE (reference sequence). Trimming took off 0 bases at V and 4 bases at J, with 8 bases between the two ends. This CDR3 is built from 13 residues. The CDR3 DNA reads TGTGCCAGCAGCTTGGGGGAGTTATACGAGCAGTACTTC. This translates into CASSLGELYEQYF.

The chain joins TRBV20-1 to TRBJ2-1; 12 bases are a match to TRBD2. The germline CDR1 and CDR2 sequences are DFQATT and SNEGSKA (reference sequence). This CDR3 contains 15 residues. The J segment lost 0 bases and the V segment lost 6 bases, leaving 3 bases of the junction unmatched. The CDR3 spells CSAKLAGGSYNEQFF. In DNA form, the CDR3 reads TGCAGTGCAAAACTAGCGGGGGGCTCCTACAATGAGCAGTTCTTC.

V usage is TRBV20-1 and J usage is TRBJ1-1, with D possibly TRBD1 on 6 matching bases. CDR3 length: 15 residues. In germline, CDR1 is DFQATT, CDR2 SNEGSKA (reference sequence). Trimming removed 4 bases at V and 0 bases at J, with 15 bases between. The CDR3 region has the DNA TGCAGTGCTATCTGGGGTGACAGGTTGAACACTGAAGCTTTCTTT. This encodes CSAIWGDRLNTEAFF.

Only a few counts were recorded for this clonotype. J is TRBJ2-1 and V is TRBV7-3; 7 bases map to TRBD2. V lost 5 bases to trimming and J lost 8 bases; unmatched junction nucleotides: 15. Germline V gene data show CDR1 as SGHTA and CDR2 as FQGTGA. This CDR3 is built from 16 residues. The CDR3, as DNA: TGTGCCAGCAGCGGATTCACTAGCGCCCTGGGGGATGAGCAGTTCTTC. This gives the protein CASSGFTSALGDEQFF. Filled out from reference TRBV7-3 and TRBJ2-1, the complete variable domain reads GAGVSQTPSNKVTEKGKYVELRCDPISGHTALYWYRQSLGQGPEFLIYFQGTGAADDSGLPNDRFFAVRPEGSVSTLKIQRTERGDSAVYLCASSGFTSALGDEQFFGPGTRLTVL.

The chain has TRBV6-1 and TRBJ1-5, with D perhaps matching TRBD1 (6 bases). V gave up 2 bases and J gave up 9 bases, with 14 bases separating them. There are 14 residues in the CDR3. Germline V lookup: CDR1 MNHNS, CDR2 SASEGT. CDR3 DNA sequence: TGTGCCAGCAGTGAAAGTATAGGGGGACTGCCCCAGCATTTT. Amino acid sequence: CASSESIGGLPQHF.

This clonotype was detected only a few times. The chain is built from TRBV7-2 and TRBJ2-1; 7 bases map to TRBD2. V lost 3 bases to trimming and J lost 6 bases; unmatched junction nucleotides: 8. The CDR3 consists of 15 residues. CDR1 is SGHTA and CDR2 is FQGNSA in the germline V gene. The CDR3, as DNA: TGTGCCAGCAGCTTTAATCCAGCGGGAAGCAATGAGCAGTTCTTC. Residues: CASSFNPAGSNEQFF.

The table lists this clonotype with many counts. The chain links TRBV7-6 to TRBJ2-7; the match to TRBD1 covers 8 bases. Germline V lookup: CDR1 SGHVS, CDR2 FNYEAQ. V dropped 2 bases and J dropped 3; count of bases not matched to a gene: 3. There are 14 residues in the CDR3. The chain's CDR3 is CASSLRTGSYEQYF. The CDR3 DNA follows: TGTGCCAGCAGCTTAAGGACAGGGAGCTACGAGCAGTACTTC.

J is TRBJ2-1 and V is TRBV7-2; 7 nucleotides match TRBD2. V gave up 0 bases and J gave up 5 bases; unmatched junction bases: 10. The CDR3 has 17 residues. The germline V gene encodes CDR1 SGHTA and CDR2 FQGNSA. CDR3 nucleotides: TGTGCCAGCAGCTTAGCAGAACTAGCGCTCTCTAACAATGAGCAGTTCTTC. This encodes CASSLAELALSNNEQFF.

There are a few counts of this clonotype. The chain recombines TRBV7-9 with TRBJ2-7; no clear D gene. Germline assignment: CDR1 SEHNR and CDR2 FQNEAQ (reference sequence). V was trimmed by 4 bases and J by 2 bases, leaving 15 bases between them. The length of the CDR3 is 15 residues. The DNA for the CDR3 is TGTGCCAGCAGCTCCCGGCCCGCTACGGCCTACGAGCAGTACTTC. It is translated as CASSSRPATAYEQYF.

This clonotype was recorded a few times. The chain combines TRBV28 with TRBJ2-7; no clear D gene. CDR1 is MDHEN and CDR2 is SYDVKM in the germline V gene. The V end lost 5 bases, the J end lost 3 bases, and 11 bases lay between the germline ends. CDR3 length equals 13 residues. CDR3 DNA sequence: TGTGCCAGCAGTCCCGCCGAATTCTACGAGCAGTACTTC. Protein sequence: CASSPAEFYEQYF.

The V gene is TRBV29-1, the J gene TRBJ2-1; D not resolved. The tail of the sequence fits TRBJ2-7 better, so the J call may be wrong. Germline values: CDR1 SQVTM, CDR2 ANQGSEA. The CDR3 loop spans 11 amino acids. The CDR3 protein is CNVLADYEQYF. In DNA, the CDR3 is TGCAACGTACTTGCCGACTACGAGCAGTACTTC.